The table lists the clone carrying this T cell receptor beta chain with a few counts. The CDR3 is made up of 13 amino acids. Germline CDR1 reads LGHNA; CDR2 reads YSLEER. Between the trimmed V and J ends, which lost 0 bases and 5 bases, there was a span of 7 bases. The data were taken from a study of blood T cells in healthy people across ages. The use of a sample-barcoded 5' primer and a J-beta primer mix characterized a second PCR of roughly 7 to 11 cycles. Each CDR3 protein is one row after TCRdb ran MiXCR on the 5' RACE reads. The sample has hundreds of thousands of distinct CDR3 sequences, more than 55% seen once.

The TCR comes from a man aged 35 to 55 in good health. Source material: blood. The chain uses TRBV4-3 and TRBJ1-1; D unclear. Written as DNA, the CDR3 is TGCGCCAGCAGCCAAGATGGGGTTACTGAAGCTTTCTTT. Translation: CASSQDGVTEAFF.